Below, 15 T cell receptor beta chains from the same sample are listed, as sequenced in a study of T-cell reconstitution after alpha-beta-depleted transplantation in children. Preparation of the TCRbeta library involved a method that used unique molecular identifiers. MiXCR was run by TCRdb on the PCR reads, yielding one entry per CDR3 protein. Among just under 350,000 distinct CDR3 sequences listed, 15% to 20% were seen once. The sample in question was PBMCs, mostly from graft donor cells, obtained 360 days after TCRalphabeta/CD19-depleted stem cell transplant. The receptors were gathered from a male patient between 2 and 15 years old who had a stem cell transplant for acute lymphoblastic leukemia, so the T cells may come from the graft donor.

This clonotype was observed a few times. A junction boundary mismatches the germline segment, possibly from a read error. This chain connects TRBV7-7 to TRBJ2-2; 14 bases are shared with TRBD2. Germline V gene sequence: CDR1 SSHAT, CDR2 FNYEAQ (reference sequence). There are 17 residues in the CDR3. CDR3 nucleotides: TGTGCTAGCAGCACTGGGACTAGCGGGAGTAATACCGGGGAGCTGTTTTTT. It specifies CASSTGTSGSNTGELFF. The full variable domain, in which reference TRBV7-7 and TRBJ2-2 provide the parts outside the CDR3, is GAGVSQSPRYKVTKRGQDVTLRCDPISSHATLYWYQQALGQGPEFLTYFNYEAQPDKSGLPSDRFSAERPEGSISTLTIQRTEQRDSAMYRCASSTGTSGSNTGELFFGEGSRLTVL.

A few counts support this clonotype. The gene calls are TRBV7-2 and TRBJ1-5; TRBD1 is a possible D gene (5 bases). The CDR3 covers 16 residues. In germline, CDR1 is SGHTA, CDR2 FQGNSA. Trimming removed 1 base from V and 1 base from J, with 11 bases in between. The CDR3 loop is CASSLVGVGSNQPQHF. DNA for the CDR3: TGTGCCAGCAGCTTAGTAGGGGTAGGAAGCAATCAGCCCCAGCATTTT.

Details on this clonotype: One base away lies a much larger clone, so this may be a sequencing read error. The rearrangement links TRBV5-6 to TRBJ2-5; D is unclear. The CDR3 runs to 15 residues. Germline lookup yields CDR1 SGHDT and CDR2 YYEEEE. With 3 bases removed from V and 1 base from J, the gap between germline ends came to 13 bases. CDR3 DNA: TGTGCCAGCAGCTCCGGCAGAAATTTCCAAGAGACCCAGTACTTC. It encodes CASSSGRNFQETQYF.

This clonotype was observed many times. The V gene is TRBV10-3, the J gene TRBJ2-7, with D perhaps matching TRBD2 (5 bases). This CDR3 contains 13 residues. CDR1 ENHRY and CDR2 SYGVKD come from the germline V gene. V gave up 6 bases and J gave up 3 bases, with 12 bases separating them. The CDR3 is CAISGGRNYEQYF. The CDR3 coding sequence is TGTGCCATCAGCGGAGGACGGAACTACGAGCAGTACTTC.

This clonotype has ten or more counts. Here the CDR3 reads CASSHAGLAGEETQYF. The CDR3 coding sequence is TGTGCCAGCAGCCACGCCGGACTAGCGGGAGAAGAGACCCAGTACTTC. The chain uses TRBV7-8 and TRBJ2-5; 13 bases align to TRBD2. The V gene's germline CDR1 is SGHVS and CDR2 FQNEAQ. There are 16 residues in the CDR3. V lost 5 bases, J lost 3 bases, and 6 bases stayed unmatched.

V is TRBV7-8 and J is TRBJ2-6; 8 bases match TRBD2. Trimming removed 4 bases from V and 0 bases from J; junction bases left unmatched: 8. Germline V gene data show CDR1 as SGHVS and CDR2 as FQNEAQ. CDR3 length: 18 amino acids. CDR3 sequence: CASSSSRSGGSGANVLTF. For the CDR3, the DNA is TGTGCCAGCAGCTCATCCCGAAGCGGGGGCTCTGGGGCCAACGTCCTGACTTTC. Full variable domain (missing parts from reference TRBV7-8 and TRBJ2-6): GAGVSQSPRYKVAKRGQDVALRCDPISGHVSLFWYQQALGQGPEFLTYFQNEAQLDKSGLPSDRFFAERPEGSVSTLKIQRTQQEDSAVYLCASSSSRSGGSGANVLTFGAGSRLTVL.

This clonotype was seen a handful of times. The chain uses TRBV10-3 and TRBJ2-7, with D unclear. The ends were cut back, 0 bases at V and 7 bases at J, with 7 bases in the middle. CDR3 length: 12 amino acids. The germline V gene encodes CDR1 ENHRY and CDR2 SYGVKD. CDR3 amino acids: CAISESTTEQYF. The CDR3 region has the DNA TGTGCCATCAGTGAGTCAACCACGGAGCAGTACTTC.

The CDR3 DNA follows: TGTGCCAGCAGTTTGCAGGGGCCGGGAGATACGCAGTATTTT. It translates to CASSLQGPGDTQYF. The chain employs TRBV12-3 or TRBV12-4 and TRBJ2-3; D perhaps matches TRBD1 (6 bases). Trimming removed 3 bases at V and 5 bases at J, with 12 bases between. This CDR3 has 14 amino acids.

This clonotype came up a few times. The gene calls are TRBV9 and TRBJ2-3; no definite D call. The CDR3 spans 13 residues. CDR1 SGDLS and CDR2 YYNGEE come from the germline V gene. Trimming cost V 1 base and J 2 bases, with 5 bases left between them. The chain's CDR3 is CASSVSNTDTQYF. The CDR3 nucleotides read TGTGCCAGCAGCGTATCGAACACAGATACGCAGTATTTT.

The chain employs TRBV7-6 and TRBJ1-2; no clear D gene. V gave up 1 base and J gave up 10 bases, with 10 bases separating them. CDR3 length equals 12 residues. CDR1 is SGHVS, CDR2 FNYEAQ, per germline. CDR3: CASSLGELDYTF. CDR3 nucleotide sequence: TGTGCCAGCAGCTTAGGCGAACTTGACTACACCTTC.

This chain's CDR3 is CASMGPQETQYF. CDR3 in DNA: TGTGCCAGCATGGGACCTCAAGAGACCCAGTACTTC. The gene calls are TRBV7-9 and TRBJ2-5; D tentatively fits TRBD1 or TRBD2 (5 bases each). Germline-derived CDR1 and CDR2 are SEHNR and FQNEAQ (reference sequence). The CDR3 contains 12 residues. Trimming shortened V by 7 bases and J by 2 bases, and 8 bases separated the two germline ends.

This clonotype was seen many times. The genes are TRBV10-3 and TRBJ1-4; weak D call: TRBD1 (6 bases). The CDR3 totals 12 residues. The germline CDR1 and CDR2 sequences are ENHRY and SYGVKD. Trimming pared 10 bases from V and 3 bases from J, leaving 9 bases between. CDR3 sequence reads: CATGQPNEKLFF. CDR3 sequence (DNA): TGTGCCACCGGACAGCCTAATGAAAAACTGTTTTTT.

DNA of the CDR3: TGCAGTGCAAATCACGTGGGTCCCTACGAGCAGTACTTC. Encoded protein: CSANHVGPYEQYF. The V and J genes are TRBV20-1 and TRBJ2-7; D remains ambiguous. Trimming shortened V by 6 bases and J by 2 bases, and 14 bases separated the two germline ends. This CDR3 is 13 amino acids long. Germline CDR1 reads DFQATT; CDR2 reads SNEGSKA (reference sequence).

The rearrangement links TRBV4-2 to TRBJ2-3, with TRBD2 identical over 7 bases. The CDR3 runs 17 residues. Germline trimming cut 8 bases from V and 1 base from J; bases unmatched to any gene: 15. Germline loops: CDR1 LGHNA, CDR2 YNFKEQ. The CDR3 DNA is TGTGCCAGCCCCAAACCTCCGACGGGGGGTGGCACAGATACGCAGTATTTT. Protein product: CASPKPPTGGGTDTQYF.

This clonotype was observed a few times. The V call is TRBV24-1, the J call TRBJ2-7; TRBD2 matches at 12 bases. The V segment lost 4 bases and the J segment 4 bases; nucleotides outside the gene matches: 7. The CDR3 extends over 16 amino acids. Per germline, CDR1 KGHDR and CDR2 SFDVKD. The CDR3, as DNA: TGTGCCACCAGTGAGGGACCGACTAGCGGGAGTTACGAGCAGTACTTC. Translating gives CATSEGPTSGSYEQYF.